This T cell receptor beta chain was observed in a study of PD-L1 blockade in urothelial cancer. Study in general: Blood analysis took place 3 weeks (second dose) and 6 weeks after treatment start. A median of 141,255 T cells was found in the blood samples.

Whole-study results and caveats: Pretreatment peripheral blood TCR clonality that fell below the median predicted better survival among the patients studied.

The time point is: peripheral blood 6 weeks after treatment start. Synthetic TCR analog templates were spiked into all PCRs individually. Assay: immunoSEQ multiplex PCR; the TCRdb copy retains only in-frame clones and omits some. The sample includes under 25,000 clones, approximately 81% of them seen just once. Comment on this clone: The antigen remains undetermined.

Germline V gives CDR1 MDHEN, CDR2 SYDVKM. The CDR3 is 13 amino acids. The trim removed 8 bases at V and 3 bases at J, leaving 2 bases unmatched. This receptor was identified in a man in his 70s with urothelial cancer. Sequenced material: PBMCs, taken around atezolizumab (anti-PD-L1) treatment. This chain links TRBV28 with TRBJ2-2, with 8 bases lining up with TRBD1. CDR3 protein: CASPDRDTGELFF. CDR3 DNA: TGTGCCAGCCCGGACAGGGACACCGGGGAGCTGTTTTTT.